This TCR beta chain was recovered during a study of metastatic and nonmetastatic thyroid tumors. Whole-study results and caveats: As reported, TCR beta diversity in blood and tumor was significantly higher in malignant thyroid tumors than in benign nodules.

V was pared by 6 bases and J by 10 bases, with 19 bases between. The germline gives CDR1 MNHEY, CDR2 SVGEGT. CDR3 length: 14 residues. TCRdb reanalyzed the PCR reads via MiXCR. The table records 40,000 to 55,000 clones, about a sixth of them present only once. Not a single patient had been given any form of treatment at any point before undergoing thyroid surgery. This clone was recorded at least ten times. Its target is not known. The genes are TRBV6-2 or TRBV6-3 and TRBJ2-1, with TRBD2 as a possible D gene (6 bases). The sequence was collected from a female donor with papillary thyroid cancer or a benign thyroid nodule (not recorded which). Some clones in this sample may be carry-over from other donors' samples. Sequencing used blood. The CDR3 sequence is CASRSTGGSAEQFF. The CDR3 nucleotides are TGTGCCAGCAGGAGCACCGGGGGAAGTGCCGAGCAGTTCTTC.